These 29 T cell receptor beta chains originate from one sample sequenced in a study of T cell responses to AZD1222 COVID-19 vaccine. Profiling relied on immunoSEQ multiplex PCR, and the TCRdb table lists in-frame clones only, not all of them. This sample carries fewer than 120,000 clones, over 85% of them seen once, and the ten largest clones take more than 14%. Specimen: peripheral blood, collected 28 days after the second AZD1222 dose. The receptor source for this set is an adult who received the AZD1222 COVID-19 vaccine.

The chain combines TRBV18 with TRBJ1-1; 10 positions match TRBD1. The CDR3 runs to 14 residues. Germline lookup yields CDR1 KGHSH and CDR2 LQKENI. V was pared by 6 bases and J by 2 bases, with 3 bases of the junction left unmatched. The CDR3 is CASSWDRGNTEAFF. The CDR3 region has the DNA TGTGCCAGCTCTTGGGACAGGGGAAACACTGAAGCTTTCTTT.

This chain links TRBV7-9 with TRBJ2-1, with 14 positions matching TRBD2. Germline V gene sequence: CDR1 SEHNR, CDR2 FQNEAQ (reference sequence). This CDR3 comprises 16 residues. V lost 5 bases to trimming and J lost 16 bases; unmatched junction nucleotides: 16. Here the CDR3 reads CASSGTGTSGSGIQFF. CDR3 sequence (DNA): TGTGCCAGCAGCGGAACCGGGACTAGCGGGAGTGGCATCCAATTCTTC.

This chain joins TRBV4-1 and TRBJ2-7; TRBD2 agrees at 7 bases. The CDR3 consists of 12 residues. Trimming cost V 4 bases and J 6 bases; bases outside gene matches: 3. The germline gives CDR1 MGHRA, CDR2 YSYEKL. CDR3 amino acids: CASSPGGTEQYF. The CDR3 region has the DNA TGCGCCAGCAGCCCCGGGGGGACCGAGCAGTACTTC.

The chain carries TRBV3-1 (or the pseudogene TRBV3-2) and TRBJ1-1; D perhaps matches TRBD1 (5 bases). The germline V gene encodes CDR1 LGHDT and CDR2 YNNKEL (reference sequence). The CDR3 loop spans 14 amino acids. Deletions cut 4 bases from V and 2 bases from J, with 11 bases between. The CDR3: CASSPFDSNTEAFF. The CDR3 DNA reads as TGTGCCAGCAGCCCCTTCGACAGTAACACTGAAGCTTTCTTT.

J is TRBJ1-1 and V is TRBV7-9; D ambiguous. Trimming cost V 5 bases and J 5 bases, with 12 bases left between them. This CDR3 has 13 residues. Germline lookup yields CDR1 SEHNR and CDR2 FQNEAQ (reference sequence). The chain's CDR3 is CASSLGKGTEAFF. The CDR3 nucleotides read TGTGCCAGCAGCCTCGGCAAGGGAACTGAAGCTTTCTTT.

This clone has a single count. V is TRBV18 and J is TRBJ2-5; perhaps TRBD2 as D (6 bases). Trimming pared 6 bases from V and 1 base from J, leaving 15 bases between. The CDR3 is made up of 15 amino acids. In germline, CDR1 is KGHSH, CDR2 LQKENI. CDR3 nucleotide sequence: TGTGCCAGCTCGTCGGCCGGGGGTGCCCAAGAGACCCAGTACTTC. Its translation: CASSSAGGAQETQYF.

The chain uses TRBV28 and TRBJ2-3; D may match TRBD1 or TRBD2 (6 bases each). CDR3 size: 15 residues. V was shortened by 1 base and J by 4 bases, with 12 bases between the two germline ends. In germline, CDR1 is MDHEN, CDR2 SYDVKM. This CDR3 is CASSLSRGHADTQYF. CDR3 DNA sequence: TGTGCCAGCAGTTTATCTCGGGGGCACGCAGATACGCAGTATTTT.

This clone was picked up a small number of times. This chain uses TRBV21-1 with TRBJ2-2; the DNA was not used to check the table's D call, TRBD1. TRBV21-1 is classified as a pseudogene. The CDR3 loop spans 17 amino acids. CDR3 in amino acids: CASSKPNGTGNTGELFF. The CDR3 DNA follows: TGTGCCAGCAGCAAACCCAACGGGACAGGGAACACCGGGGAGCTGTTTTTT.

This chain connects TRBV27 to TRBJ2-3, with D unclear. Germline CDR1 is MNHEY and CDR2 is SMNVEV (reference sequence). Deletions cut 3 bases from V and 2 bases from J, with 12 bases between. There are 15 residues in the CDR3. CDR3 loop: CASSFGPNATDTQYF. The CDR3, as DNA: TGTGCCAGCAGTTTCGGACCAAACGCCACAGATACGCAGTATTTT.

The V call is TRBV27, the J call TRBJ1-2, with TRBD1 matching 10 bases. The CDR3 is made up of 14 amino acids. Trimming cost V 5 bases and J 6 bases; bases outside gene matches: 6. Per the germline V gene, CDR1 is MNHEY and CDR2 is SMNVEV (reference sequence). CDR3 nucleotides: TGTGCCAGCAGTCAACTCGGACAGGGGGATGGCTACACCTTC. As protein: CASSQLGQGDGYTF.

The genes are TRBV12-3 or TRBV12-4 and TRBJ1-3; the D is unclear. Trimming stripped 2 bases from V and 4 bases from J, with 3 bases between. The CDR3 sequence is 12 residues long. CDR3 protein: CASSLQGNTIYF. CDR3 sequence (DNA): TGTGCCAGCAGTTTACAGGGAAACACCATATATTTT.

The chain carries TRBV5-1 and TRBJ1-1; D unclear. Germline values: CDR1 SGHRS, CDR2 YFSETQ. V was shortened by 3 bases and J by 0 bases, with 12 bases between the two germline ends. CDR3 length: 15 residues. Here the CDR3 reads CASSSREGLNTEAFF. The CDR3 DNA follows: TGCGCCAGCAGCTCCCGTGAAGGGCTGAACACTGAAGCTTTCTTT.

The genes are TRBV6-5 and TRBJ1-4; TRBD1 matches at 10 bases. This CDR3 is built from 15 residues. CDR1 is MNHEY and CDR2 is SVGAGI in the germline V gene. The J segment lost 7 bases and the V segment lost 5 bases, leaving 7 bases of the junction unmatched. The CDR3 region has the DNA TGTGCCAGCAGTCGACAGGGGGCGCGAGGTGAAAAACTGTTTTTT. Its translation: CASSRQGARGEKLFF.

The V call is TRBV7-2, the J call TRBJ2-2; 11 bases line up with TRBD2. This CDR3 region has 16 residues. V shed 2 bases and J 6 bases; nucleotides not matched to a gene: 5. Germline lookup yields CDR1 SGHTA and CDR2 FQGNSA. The CDR3 loop reads CASSLNSGGAAGELFF. As DNA, the CDR3 is TGTGCCAGCAGCTTAAATAGCGGGGGGGCGGCCGGGGAGCTGTTTTTT.

V and J are TRBV5-1 and TRBJ1-2; D is unclear. V lost 4 bases and J 6 bases, leaving 13 bases between the germline ends. From germline, CDR1 is SGHRS and CDR2 YFSETQ. The CDR3 spans 13 residues. CDR3 amino acids: CASSPERGHGYTF. The CDR3 nucleotides are TGCGCCAGCAGCCCAGAACGAGGCCATGGCTACACCTTC.

The V and J genes are TRBV11-2 and TRBJ2-5, with D uncertain. Germline V gives CDR1 SGHAT, CDR2 FQNNGV. V was shortened by 2 bases and J by 5 bases, with 18 bases between the two germline ends. This CDR3 is built from 16 residues. This CDR3 is CASSLPPQLTAETQYF. In DNA, the CDR3 is TGTGCCAGCAGCTTACCCCCTCAACTTACAGCGGAGACCCAGTACTTC.

The rearrangement links TRBV5-1 to TRBJ2-2; D may be TRBD1 (7 bases). With 4 bases removed from V and 3 bases from J, the gap between germline ends came to 19 bases. CDR3 length: 17 residues. The germline gives CDR1 SGHRS, CDR2 YFSETQ. The CDR3 DNA reads TGCGCCAGCAGCCCAAAGGCGGCAGGGGGGTACACCGGGGAGCTGTTTTTT. Amino acids: CASSPKAAGGYTGELFF.

This chain joins TRBV7-8 and TRBJ1-1; no clear D. The germline V gene encodes CDR1 SGHVS and CDR2 FQNEAQ. The CDR3 is 12 residues long. V lost 6 bases and J 7 bases, leaving 12 bases between the germline ends. For the CDR3, the DNA is TGTGCCAGCAGTCTCACACGGGGTGAAGCTTTCTTT. Protein sequence: CASSLTRGEAFF.

The chain carries TRBV29-1 and TRBJ2-5; 8 nucleotides line up with TRBD2. From germline, CDR1 is SQVTM and CDR2 ANQGSEA. The CDR3 length is 14 residues. V trimming: 4 bases; J trimming: 3 bases; junction bases outside the gene matches: 7. DNA for the CDR3: TGCAGCGTTGTAGGGACTAGTCAAAAAGAGACCCAGTACTTC. Protein: CSVVGTSQKETQYF.

The rearrangement uses TRBV6-5 and TRBJ2-7; D may be TRBD1 (5 bases). CDR1 MNHEY and CDR2 SVGAGI come from the germline V gene. V was shortened by 5 bases and J by 3 bases, with 14 bases between the two germline ends. The CDR3 contains 14 residues. The CDR3 sequence: CASSHLAGFYEQYF. In DNA form, the CDR3 reads TGTGCCAGCAGTCACCTCGCAGGGTTCTACGAGCAGTACTTC.

This chain joins TRBV2 and TRBJ2-7, with D maybe TRBD2 (6 bases). This CDR3 spans 18 amino acids. CDR1 is SNHLY, CDR2 FYNNEI, per germline. The ends were cut back, 8 bases at V and 2 bases at J, with 28 bases in the middle. CDR3 in amino acids: CASFSWEPLGTEAYEQYF. CDR3 nucleotides: TGTGCCAGCTTCTCATGGGAACCTCTCGGGACTGAAGCCTACGAGCAGTACTTC.

The chain employs TRBV7-8 and TRBJ1-5; D is perhaps TRBD1 (5 bases). Germline V lookup: CDR1 SGHVS, CDR2 FQNEAQ. The CDR3 loop spans 16 amino acids. V lost 3 bases, J lost 2 bases, and 14 bases lay in between. The CDR3 DNA is TGTGCCAGCAGCTTCGGAGGGGAGATAGGCAATCAGCCCCAGCATTTT. As protein: CASSFGGEIGNQPQHF. Based on the CDR3 plus reference TRBV7-8 and TRBJ1-5, the full variable domain is GAGVSQSPRYKVAKRGQDVALRCDPISGHVSLFWYQQALGQGPEFLTYFQNEAQLDKSGLPSDRFFAERPEGSVSTLKIQRTQQEDSAVYLCASSFGGEIGNQPQHFGDGTRLSIL.

This clone was recorded once. This sequence joins TRBV11-3 and TRBJ2-4, with D tentatively TRBD1 (6 bases). V was clipped by 5 bases and J by 2 bases, with 10 bases between them. The CDR3 is 14 amino acids. Germline CDR1 reads SGHNT; CDR2 reads YENEEA. CDR3 coding DNA: TGTGCCAGCAGCAAAACAGGGACCAAAAACATTCAGTACTTC. This encodes CASSKTGTKNIQYF.

This chain links TRBV6-2 or TRBV6-3 with TRBJ1-1, with no clear D. Looked up from germline, CDR1 is MNHEY and CDR2 is SVGEGT. Trimming shortened V by 2 bases and J by 0 bases, and 10 bases separated the two germline ends. This CDR3 spans 15 amino acids. CDR3 sequence reads: CASSYRRSMNTEAFF. In nucleotides, the CDR3 is TGTGCCAGCAGTTACAGGCGGAGTATGAACACTGAAGCTTTCTTT.

The chain links TRBV10-3 to TRBJ1-2, with a tentative D call TRBD1 (5 bases). The CDR3 is made up of 14 amino acids. With 10 bases removed from V and 3 bases from J, the gap between germline ends came to 18 bases. Germline CDR1 is ENHRY and CDR2 is SYGVKD. The CDR3 region is CATRTNPTDYGYTF. The CDR3 DNA sequence: TGTGCCACCAGGACAAACCCGACCGACTATGGCTACACCTTC.

This chain links TRBV6-5 with TRBJ1-6, with D possibly being TRBD1 (5 bases). V shed 8 bases and J shed 8 bases, with 13 bases lying between them. The CDR3 covers 13 residues. Germline values: CDR1 MNHEY, CDR2 SVGAGI. The CDR3 protein is CASSTEGYSPLHF. CDR3 sequence (DNA): TGTGCCAGCTCGACGGAGGGGTATTCACCCCTCCACTTT.

By its share, this clone is medium-sized. The chain links TRBV3-1 (or the pseudogene TRBV3-2) to TRBJ1-6; D unclear. V lost 6 bases and J lost 10, with 10 bases in between. The CDR3 covers 12 residues. Germline CDR1 and CDR2: LGHDT and YNNKEL (reference sequence). The CDR3 loop is CASRLLGSPLHF. The CDR3 DNA follows: TGTGCCAGCAGGTTACTCGGGTCACCCCTCCACTTT.

This clone was counted a single time. In DNA, the CDR3 is TGCGCCAGCAGCAAGTCGACAGCTTCGAACACCGGGGAGCTGTTTTTT. It is translated as CASSKSTASNTGELFF. The chain couples TRBV5-1 to TRBJ2-2; D perhaps matches TRBD1 (5 bases). Germline V gene sequence: CDR1 SGHRS, CDR2 YFSETQ. CDR3 size: 16 residues. Trimming left V 4 bases short and J 0 bases short, with 13 bases between.

This clone has just a few counts. The rearrangement joins TRBV6-4 to TRBJ2-1; 8 nucleotides match TRBD1. V lost 8 bases and J lost 8; bases outside the gene matches: 11. This CDR3 is 14 amino acids long. From germline, CDR1 is MRHNA and CDR2 SNTAGT. The CDR3 here is CASGTGGSSDEQFF. CDR3 bases: TGTGCCAGCGGTACAGGGGGGTCGTCTGATGAGCAGTTCTTC.